These T cell receptor beta chains were read from a single sample in a study of a mutant IDH1 vaccine in newly diagnosed glioma. Assay: immunoSEQ multiplex PCR; the TCRdb copy retains only in-frame clones and omits some. This table has 35,000 to 50,000 clones, under 95% appearing once. These receptors lack a known antigen. This sample comprised PBMCs, obtained from a glioma patient whose treatment included an IDH1 peptide vaccine. The receptors shown here come from a man over 45 with glioma. Each CDR3 is given with its conserved first and last residue. A D gene is named only where the DNA matches it firmly. Size is stated for part of the rows, as once, few or many counts, or as a class when the clone is expanded.

J | V | D | size | CDR3 | DNA
TRBJ2-3 | TRBV4-3 | TRBD1 | - | CASSQTQGFETDTQYF | TGCGCCAGCAGCCAGACACAGGGGTTTGAGACAGATACGCAGTATTTT
TRBJ1-1 | TRBV18 | - | once | CASSPGEGSGTEAFF | TGTGCCAGCTCACCAGGGGAAGGGTCTGGCACTGAAGCTTTCTTT
TRBJ1-1 | TRBV7-9 | - | - | CASTPKGQKNTEAFF | TGTGCCAGCACCCCCAAGGGACAAAAGAACACTGAAGCTTTCTTT
TRBJ2-7 | TRBV19 | - | - | CASSTADEQYF | TGTGCCAGTAGTACGGCGGACGAGCAGTACTTC
TRBJ2-1 | TRBV5-6 | - | - | CASSWDSFSSYNEQFF | TGTGCCAGCAGCTGGGACTCCTTCAGCTCCTACAATGAGCAGTTCTTC
TRBJ2-3 | TRBV5-3 | TRBD2 | - | CARSLGREGHLPDTQYF | TGTGCCAGAAGCTTAGGGCGGGAGGGCCACCTTCCAGATACGCAGTATTTT
TRBJ2-7 | TRBV5-1 | - | - | CASSLATFRGTSYEQYF | TGCGCCAGCAGCTTGGCCACCTTCAGGGGAACCTCCTACGAGCAGTACTTC
TRBJ1-1 | TRBV4-3 | - | - | CASSYGTPNTEAFF | TGCGCCAGCAGCTACGGGACACCCAACACTGAAGCTTTCTTT
TRBJ1-2 | TRBV29-1 | TRBD1 | - | CSVSTGTGSLSNYGYTF | TGCAGCGTTTCTACCGGGACAGGGAGCCTCTCTAACTATGGCTACACCTTC
TRBJ2-7 | TRBV6-1 | TRBD1 | - | CASRAGQGSHEQYF | TGTGCCAGCAGGGCGGGACAGGGTTCCCACGAGCAGTACTTC
TRBJ2-3 | TRBV28 | - | - | CASSPDQLADTQYF | TGTGCCAGCAGTCCGGACCAGCTCGCTGATACGCAGTATTTT
TRBJ1-5 | TRBV4-3 | TRBD1 | - | CASSQERTGRQPQHF | TGCGCCAGCAGCCAAGAAAGGACAGGGCGGCAGCCCCAGCATTTT
TRBJ2-7 | TRBV28 | TRBD2 | - | CASSPSGALYQQYF | TGTGCCAGCAGCCCTAGCGGAGCCCTCTACCAGCAGTACTTC
TRBJ2-2 | TRBV4-1 | TRBD1 | - | CASSPQGRGKRSGELFF | TGCGCCAGCAGCCCCCAGGGCAGGGGGAAAAGATCCGGGGAGCTGTTTTTT
TRBJ1-1 | TRBV28 | - | - | CASSLLGRTEAFF | TGTGCCAGCAGTTTATTGGGGCGGACTGAAGCTTTCTTT